Shown below are 28 T cell receptor beta chains from a single sample sequenced in a study of cytomegalovirus exposure and HLA in healthy donors. PCR amplification relied on 60 Vbeta primers (plus 13 Jbeta primers). TCRdb keeps only in-frame clones here, not all; method: immunoSEQ multiplex PCR. The data show around 85,000 clones, with around 80% seen just once and approximately 23% held by the top ten. The sequenced sample was PBMCs. The receptors were gathered from a woman in her 50s in good health and CMV-seropositive.

V gene TRBV11-3 combines with J gene TRBJ2-1, with 7 bases lining up with TRBD2. CDR1 is SGHNT, CDR2 YENEEA, per germline. The CDR3 totals 16 residues. The trim removed 3 bases at V and 3 bases at J, leaving 8 bases unmatched. The CDR3, as DNA: TGTGCCAGCAGCTTGAGGACTAGGGGAGACTACAATGAGCAGTTCTTC. Its protein is CASSLRTRGDYNEQFF.

J is TRBJ2-7 and V is TRBV5-1; TRBD1 matches at 9 bases. The germline V gene has CDR1 SGHRS and CDR2 YFSETQ. The CDR3 runs to 16 residues. Trimming at V came to 5 bases and at J to 1 base, leaving 10 bases not matched to a gene. The CDR3 spells CASRILDRGSSYEQYF. The CDR3 nucleotides are TGCGCCAGCAGAATATTGGACAGGGGCTCTTCCTACGAGCAGTACTTC.

The genes are TRBV7-9 and TRBJ2-2, with D tentatively TRBD2 (5 bases). CDR3 length: 13 residues. From germline, CDR1 is SEHNR and CDR2 FQNEAQ (reference sequence). Trimming shortened V by 5 bases and J by 6 bases, and 10 bases separated the two germline ends. CDR3 sequence (DNA): TGTGCCAGCAGCCTCCAGGAGGCCGGGGAGCTGTTTTTT. Translation: CASSLQEAGELFF. Looking up the rest from reference TRBV7-9 and TRBJ2-2 gives the full variable domain: DTGVSQNPRHKITKRGQNVTFRCDPISEHNRLYWYRQTLGQGPEFLTYFQNEAQLEKSRLLSDRFSAERPKGSFSTLEIQRTEQGDSAMYLCASSLQEAGELFFGEGSRLTVL.

This sequence joins TRBV27 and TRBJ1-1; D remains unclear. Trimming removed 4 bases from V and 7 bases from J, with 13 bases in between. Germline V gene sequence: CDR1 MNHEY, CDR2 SMNVEV (reference sequence). This CDR3 spans 13 amino acids. CDR3 loop: CASSYSGGSEAFF. CDR3 in DNA: TGTGCCAGCAGTTACTCCGGCGGAAGTGAAGCTTTCTTT.

The chain uses TRBV11-3 and TRBJ2-5; 9 bases align to TRBD1. With V trimmed by 3 bases and J by 4 bases, 12 bases remained unmatched. CDR1 SGHNT and CDR2 YENEEA come from the germline V gene. The CDR3 is 17 amino acids. In DNA, the CDR3 is TGTGCCAGCAGCTTGGCTAGGGGGACAGGGAGGGGAGAGACCCAGTACTTC. It is translated as CASSLARGTGRGETQYF.

The genes are TRBV7-8 and TRBJ2-1, with D possibly matching TRBD2 (7 bases). This CDR3 has 15 residues. Germline CDR1 SGHVS, CDR2 FQNEAQ. Trimming took off 0 bases at V and 9 bases at J, with 15 bases between the two ends. CDR3 nucleotides: TGTGCCAGCAGCTTAGCCGGCGGGGGAGGGGGTGAGCAGTTCTTC. This gives the protein CASSLAGGGGGEQFF. The complete variable domain, with remaining parts taken from reference TRBV7-8 and TRBJ2-1, reads GAGVSQSPRYKVAKRGQDVALRCDPISGHVSLFWYQQALGQGPEFLTYFQNEAQLDKSGLPSDRFFAERPEGSVSTLKIQRTQQEDSAVYLCASSLAGGGGGEQFFGPGTRLTVL.

The V call is TRBV5-1, the J call TRBJ2-5; tentative D call: TRBD2 (6 bases). The CDR3 runs 12 residues. Germline V lookup: CDR1 SGHRS, CDR2 YFSETQ. V lost 0 bases and J 9 bases, leaving 9 bases between the germline ends. The CDR3 loop is CASSLEGRPQYF. For the CDR3, the DNA is TGCGCCAGCAGCTTGGAGGGGAGGCCCCAGTACTTC.

The chain joins TRBV5-1 to TRBJ1-1; 10 bases map to TRBD1. Trimming took 4 bases from V and 5 from J; bases not matched to a gene: 14. This CDR3 has 17 residues. Per germline, CDR1 SGHRS and CDR2 YFSETQ. CDR3 nucleotide sequence: TGCGCCAGCAGCCGCCTAGGGACAGGGGCTTTGTGGACTGAAGCTTTCTTT. Residues: CASSRLGTGALWTEAFF.

The J gene is TRBJ1-1, the V gene TRBV6-1, with unresolved D. Trimming took off 8 bases at V and 0 bases at J, with 10 bases between the two ends. The CDR3 covers 13 residues. CDR1 and CDR2 (germline): MNHNS, SASEGT. In nucleotides, the CDR3 is TGTGCCAGCCGTACAGCCTTGAACACTGAAGCTTTCTTT. It translates to CASRTALNTEAFF.

The V gene is TRBV2, the J gene TRBJ1-6; D possibly corresponds to TRBD1 (5 bases). Germline CDR1 reads SNHLY; CDR2 reads FYNNEI. V dropped 8 bases and J dropped 6 bases, with 17 bases sitting between them. The CDR3 is made up of 15 amino acids. CDR3 in amino acids: CASGLDGGINSPLHF. The DNA for the CDR3 is TGTGCCAGCGGTCTGGACGGGGGAATTAATTCACCCCTCCACTTT.

V usage is TRBV19 and J usage is TRBJ1-5, with D tentatively TRBD1 (5 bases). V lost 3 bases to trimming and J lost 1 base, with 10 bases between them. The CDR3 totals 15 residues. Germline CDR1 reads LNHDA; CDR2 reads SQIVND (reference sequence). CDR3: CASSMGQESNQPQHF. The CDR3 nucleotides are TGTGCCAGTAGTATGGGGCAGGAGAGCAATCAGCCCCAGCATTTT.

The chain recombines TRBV19 with TRBJ2-1; 9 bases match TRBD2. Unmatched junction bases numbered 10, after V lost 0 bases and J lost 1 base. Germline values: CDR1 LNHDA, CDR2 SQIVND (reference sequence). This CDR3 spans 19 amino acids. CDR3 DNA: TGTGCCAGTAGTATAGATCGTGGTAGCGGGAGCGCATCCTACAATGAGCAGTTCTTC. It translates to CASSIDRGSGSASYNEQFF.

This clone was counted a single time. This chain connects TRBV7-3 to TRBJ1-1; TRBD1 matches at 7 bases. CDR1 SGHTA and CDR2 FQGTGA come from the germline V gene. The CDR3 spans 15 residues. Losses at the gene ends were 5 bases for V and 0 bases for J; bases not matched to a gene: 6. CDR3 residues: CASSLTGLMNTEAFF. CDR3 DNA sequence: TGTGCCAGCAGCCTGACAGGGCTAATGAACACTGAAGCTTTCTTT.

The chain has TRBV10-1 and TRBJ2-2; no definite D call. V was shortened by 0 bases and J by 0 bases, with 8 bases between the two germline ends. The CDR3 loop spans 16 amino acids. Per the germline V gene, CDR1 is WNHNN and CDR2 is SYGVQD (reference sequence). The DNA for the CDR3 is TGCGCCAGCAGTGAGTCGAGAGGAACGAACACCGGGGAGCTGTTTTTT. This sequence encodes CASSESRGTNTGELFF.

This clone showed up just a few times. The chain has TRBV7-9 and TRBJ1-1; D ambiguous. V was shortened by 6 bases and J by 1 base, with 15 bases between the two germline ends. The CDR3 sequence is 15 residues long. Germline V gene lookup returns CDR1 SEHNR and CDR2 FQNEAQ (reference sequence). CDR3 amino acids: CASSLRGASNTEAFF. CDR3 DNA sequence: TGTGCCAGCAGTTTACGGGGAGCCTCGAACACTGAAGCTTTCTTT.

The chain joins TRBV2 to TRBJ2-1; the D gene is possibly TRBD1 (6 bases). Germline V lookup: CDR1 SNHLY, CDR2 FYNNEI. V gave up 10 bases and J gave up 1 base, with 17 bases separating them. This CDR3 comprises 15 residues. The CDR3 reads CANKYRDTSYNEQFF. The CDR3 region has the DNA TGTGCCAACAAGTACCGGGACACTTCCTACAATGAGCAGTTCTTC. Using reference TRBV2 and TRBJ2-1 for the parts outside the CDR3, the full variable domain is EPEVTQTPSHQVTQMGQEVILRCVPISNHLYFYWYRQILGQKVEFLVSFYNNEISEKSEIFDDQFSVERPDGSNFTLKIRSTKLEDSAMYFCANKYRDTSYNEQFFGPGTRLTVL.

This chain connects TRBV28 to TRBJ1-4, with 10 bases identical to TRBD1. In germline, CDR1 is MDHEN, CDR2 SYDVKM. V lost 7 bases and J lost 7; bases outside the gene matches: 3. The CDR3 is made up of 13 amino acids. CDR3 DNA: TGTGCCAGCACCGGGACAGGGGTTGAAAAACTGTTTTTT. This translates into CASTGTGVEKLFF.

This clone was counted only a few times. The gene calls are TRBV25-1 and TRBJ2-1; 13 bases align to TRBD2. With V trimmed by 4 bases and J by 8 bases, 8 bases remained unmatched. The CDR3 consists of 16 residues. Germline loops: CDR1 MGHDK, CDR2 SYGVNS. Written as DNA, the CDR3 is TGTGCCAGCAGTGCCCTACTAGCGGGAGGGCAAGATGAGCAGTTCTTC. Its translation is CASSALLAGGQDEQFF.

This chain uses TRBV9 with TRBJ1-1, with D tentatively TRBD1 (6 bases). V lost 2 bases and J 3 bases, leaving 11 bases between the germline ends. Germline CDR1 reads SGDLS; CDR2 reads YYNGEE. The CDR3 spans 14 residues. CDR3 protein: CASSVLPGDTEAFF. CDR3 DNA sequence: TGTGCCAGCAGCGTCTTACCAGGGGACACTGAAGCTTTCTTT.

This clone has only a few counts. The genes are TRBV6-5 and TRBJ2-7; 7 bases match TRBD1. CDR3 length: 13 residues. Germline-derived CDR1 and CDR2 are MNHEY and SVGAGI. The V segment lost 5 bases and the J segment 6 bases; nucleotides outside the gene matches: 7. The CDR3 protein is CASSPGQALEQYF. CDR3 in DNA: TGTGCCAGCAGTCCTGGACAGGCTCTCGAGCAGTACTTC.

This chain links TRBV7-8 with TRBJ2-1, with 10 nucleotides matching TRBD1. J gave up 10 bases and V 5 bases, and 8 bases lay outside the gene matches. Germline CDR1 SGHVS, CDR2 FQNEAQ. The CDR3 sequence is 14 residues long. CDR3 bases: TGTGCCAGCAGCCACGGACAGGGGGATGGGGAGCAGTTCTTC. This encodes CASSHGQGDGEQFF.

The chain couples TRBV5-1 to TRBJ1-5; possible D gene TRBD1, 6 bases. This CDR3 has 15 amino acids. Per the germline V gene, CDR1 is SGHRS and CDR2 is YFSETQ. The V and J ends lost 3 bases and 4 bases respectively, with 14 bases between them. Here the CDR3 reads CASSSGSGVNQPQHF. CDR3 DNA: TGCGCCAGCAGCTCCGGCTCAGGGGTGAATCAGCCCCAGCATTTT. Variable domain in full (rest from reference TRBV5-1 and TRBJ1-5): KAGVTQTPRYLIKTRGQQVTLSCSPISGHRSVSWYQQTPGQGLQFLFEYFSETQRNKGNFPGRFSGRQFSNSRSEMNVSTLELGDSALYLCASSSGSGVNQPQHFGDGTRLSIL.

This clone appeared a few times. This sequence joins TRBV30 and TRBJ1-2; 7 bases fit TRBD1. The CDR3 extends over 15 amino acids. Germline trimming cut 2 bases from V and 2 bases from J; bases unmatched to any gene: 8. Looked up from germline, CDR1 is GTSNPN and CDR2 is SVGIG (reference sequence). DNA for the CDR3: TGTGCCTGGAGTAACCCCCCGACAGGGAACTATGGCTACACCTTC. Translating it yields CAWSNPPTGNYGYTF.

The J gene is TRBJ1-2, the V gene TRBV10-2; 7 bases align to TRBD1. CDR3 length equals 15 residues. Germline V CDR1 and CDR2: WSHSY, SAAADI. The ends lost 0 bases at V and 4 bases at J; junction bases unmatched: 5. The CDR3, as DNA: TGCGCCAGCAGTGAGTCGAAAGGGGGCGGCTATGGCTACACCTTC. This sequence encodes CASSESKGGGYGYTF.

A few counts support this clone. The chain has TRBV6-5 and TRBJ2-7; 10 bases map to TRBD1. J was trimmed by 1 base and V by 0 bases; bases with no gene match: 3. The CDR3 is 16 amino acids. CDR1 MNHEY and CDR2 SVGAGI come from the germline V gene. The CDR3 region is CASSYSMGQGSYEQYF. The CDR3 nucleotides are TGTGCCAGCAGTTACTCGATGGGACAGGGGTCCTACGAGCAGTACTTC.

For this clone: One end of the junction varies from germline; a read error may be responsible. The CDR3 DNA follows: TGTGTCAGCAGCTCCATCGGAGGTAATTCACCCCTCCACTTT. Amino acid sequence: CVSSSIGGNSPLHF. V and J are TRBV5-4 and TRBJ1-6; no clear D. The CDR3 totals 14 residues. Germline CDR1 reads SGHNT; CDR2 reads YYREEE (reference sequence).

The chain carries TRBV5-1 and TRBJ2-5, with 10 bases aligning to TRBD2. Trimming removed 1 base from V and 1 base from J; junction bases left unmatched: 4. The CDR3 has 16 residues. Germline loops: CDR1 SGHRS, CDR2 YFSETQ. DNA of the CDR3: TGCGCCAGCAGCTTGAATCTAGCGGGGGCCCAAGAGACCCAGTACTTC. Amino acid sequence: CASSLNLAGAQETQYF.

The V and J genes are TRBV18 and TRBJ2-1, with TRBD2 identical over 9 bases. V lost 0 bases to trimming and J lost 0 bases; unmatched junction nucleotides: 0. CDR3 length equals 16 residues. From germline, CDR1 is KGHSH and CDR2 LQKENI. CDR3 DNA: TGTGCCAGCTCACCACCTAGCGGGAGCTCCTACAATGAGCAGTTCTTC. Its translation is CASSPPSGSSYNEQFF. Drawing the rest from reference TRBV18 and TRBJ2-1, the complete variable domain is NAGVMQNPRHLVRRRGQEARLRCSPMKGHSHVYWYRQLPEEGLKFMVYLQKENIIDESGMPKERFSAEFPKEGPSILRIQQVVRGDSAAYFCASSPPSGSSYNEQFFGPGTRLTVL.